These T cell receptor beta chains were read from a single sample in a study of blood T cell repertoires in COVID-19. Some clones are missing from TCRdb's copy, which holds only in-frame ones; the method was immunoSEQ multiplex PCR. The sample shows 110,000 or so clones, approximately 85% of them seen only once. Sequencing was carried out using peripheral blood. These receptors originate from a man over 45 with acute or convalescent COVID-19. CDR3s include the opening cysteine and the closing phenylalanine or tryptophan. D genes are given only for firm matches. Clone size appears in some rows only: once, few, many, or a class for an expanded clone.

D gene | J gene | clone size | V gene | CDR3 protein | CDR3 DNA
- | TRBJ1-1 | - | TRBV7-9 | CASSLVHEAFF | TGTGCCAGCAGCTTAGTACATGAAGCTTTCTTT
TRBD1 | TRBJ2-1 | - | TRBV7-3 | CASSAGTGVLEQFF | TGTGCCAGCAGCGCCGGGACAGGGGTGTTGGAGCAGTTCTTC
TRBD1 | TRBJ2-7 | - | TRBV5-6 | CASSWPGQGSYEQYF | TGTGCCAGCAGCTGGCCGGGACAGGGATCCTACGAGCAGTACTTC
TRBD2 | TRBJ2-5 | - | TRBV2 | CASSLYLAGGEETQYF | TGTGCCAGCAGCCTATATCTAGCGGGAGGAGAGGAGACCCAGTACTTC
TRBD2 | TRBJ2-3 | - | TRBV6-2/TRBV6-3 | CASSYDTSGAGVTDTQYF | TGTGCCAGCAGTTACGACACAAGTGGGGCGGGAGTCACAGATACGCAGTATTTT
- | TRBJ1-5 | - | TRBV6-4 | CASSGEWRSNQPQHF | TGTGCCAGCAGTGGGGAGTGGAGGAGCAATCAGCCCCAGCATTTT
- | TRBJ2-7 | once | TRBV28 | CASRPGLGYEQYF | TGTGCCAGCAGACCAGGGTTGGGCTACGAGCAGTACTTC
TRBD2 | TRBJ2-5 | - | TRBV7-9 | CASSLAFLSGGKETQYF | TGTGCCAGCAGCTTAGCGTTTTTAAGCGGGGGGAAAGAGACCCAGTACTTC
- | TRBJ1-3 | once | TRBV28 | CASSVPQGSGNTIYF | TGTGCCAGCAGTGTACCTCAGGGCTCTGGAAACACCATATATTTT
- | TRBJ1-2 | - | TRBV29-1 | CSAPENYGYTF | TGCAGCGCCCCCGAGAACTATGGCTACACCTTC
TRBD2 | TRBJ2-1 | - | TRBV29-1 | CSVGLAGGLAYNEQFF | TGCAGCGTCGGACTAGCGGGGGGGCTGGCCTACAATGAGCAGTTCTTC
TRBD2 | TRBJ2-3 | - | TRBV28 | CASSHVAGETTDTQYF | TGTGCCAGCAGCCACGTAGCGGGAGAGACCACAGATACGCAGTATTTT
- | TRBJ1-1 | - | TRBV28 | CASNERRTEAFF | TGTGCCAGCAATGAGAGGAGGACTGAAGCTTTCTTT
- | TRBJ2-3 | once | TRBV5-4 | CASSLGDSYTDTQYF | TGTGCCAGCAGCTTAGGGGACTCCTACACAGATACGCAGTATTTT
- | TRBJ1-5 | - | TRBV5-6 | CASSSLAGDQPQHF | TGTGCCAGCAGCTCCCTTGCGGGTGATCAGCCCCAGCATTTT
- | TRBJ1-5 | - | TRBV12-3/TRBV12-4 | CASSFQGQPQHF | TGTGCCAGCAGTTTCCAGGGTCAGCCCCAGCATTTT
- | TRBJ2-3 | - | TRBV6-5 | CASRGTYTDTQYF | TGTGCCAGCAGGGGGACTTACACAGATACGCAGTATTTT
- | TRBJ1-6 | once | TRBV16 | CASSSITGGNSPLHF | TGTGCCAGCAGCTCAATCACGGGGGGTAATTCACCCCTCCACTTT
TRBD2 | TRBJ2-7 | - | TRBV9 | CASSVGIGLVYEQYF | TGTGCCAGCAGCGTAGGAATTGGACTAGTGTACGAGCAGTACTTC
- | TRBJ2-3 | - | TRBV9 | CASSVSTDTQYF | TGTGCCAGCAGCGTTTCGACAGATACGCAGTATTTT
TRBD1 | TRBJ2-7 | - | TRBV5-1 | CASSLTGGVYEQYF | TGCGCCAGCAGCTTAACAGGGGGCGTATACGAGCAGTACTTC
TRBD2 | TRBJ2-3 | - | TRBV11-3 | CASSASLAGGGTQYF | TGTGCCAGCAGCGCAAGCCTAGCGGGGGGCGGTACGCAGTATTTT
TRBD1 | TRBJ1-2 | few | TRBV9 | CASSPADRSNYGYTF | TGTGCCAGCAGCCCAGCGGACAGGAGTAACTATGGCTACACCTTC
- | TRBJ1-4 | - | TRBV11-2 | CASSLDLDPLEKLFF | TGTGCCAGCAGCTTAGATTTAGATCCGTTGGAAAAACTGTTTTTT
- | TRBJ1-4 | - | TRBV11-2 | CASSLDGYDSLEKLFF | TGTGCCAGCAGCTTAGATGGGTACGACAGTTTGGAAAAACTGTTTTTT
- | TRBJ2-5 | - | TRBV7-2 | CASRLSGKETQYF | TGTGCCAGCAGGCTTAGCGGAAAAGAGACCCAGTACTTC
- | TRBJ2-1 | - | TRBV14 | CASSQESGPGQFF | TGTGCCAGCAGCCAAGAGAGCGGCCCTGGGCAGTTCTTC
- | TRBJ1-1 | - | TRBV4-1 | CASSQVLGGNTEAFF | TGCGCCAGCAGCCAAGTTCTAGGGGGAAACACTGAAGCTTTCTTT
TRBD1 | TRBJ1-5 | - | TRBV11-2 | CASSGQGVNQPQHF | TGTGCCAGCAGCGGACAGGGGGTCAATCAGCCCCAGCATTTT
- | TRBJ1-6 | - | TRBV10-2 | CASTSYSPPVSPLHF | TGCGCCAGCACTTCTTACAGCCCCCCTGTGTCACCCCTCCACTTT
- | TRBJ1-3 | - | TRBV29-1 | CSVGRSGNTIYF | TGCAGCGTTGGCAGATCTGGAAACACCATATATTTT
TRBD1 | TRBJ2-5 | - | TRBV9 | CASSPNPGQQETQYF | TGTGCCAGCAGCCCGAATCCGGGACAGCAAGAGACCCAGTACTTC
TRBD2 | TRBJ2-1 | - | TRBV7-8 | CASRIPGLAEWNEQFF | TGTGCCAGCAGGATACCGGGACTAGCGGAGTGGAATGAGCAGTTCTTC
TRBD2 | TRBJ2-1 | once | TRBV19 | CASSTVEAGGGEQFF | TGTGCCAGTAGCACAGTTGAAGCGGGGGGGGGCGAGCAGTTCTTC
- | TRBJ1-1 | - | TRBV19 | CATKRESEGNTEAFF | TGTGCCACAAAGAGAGAATCGGAGGGGAACACTGAAGCTTTCTTT
TRBD1 | TRBJ2-1 | few | TRBV10-3 | CAISRRDRVINEQFF | TGTGCCATCAGCCGCCGGGACAGGGTGATTAATGAGCAGTTCTTC
- | TRBJ2-7 | - | TRBV4-1 | CASSQEPGKVPYEQYF | TGCGCCAGCAGCCAAGAGCCAGGGAAGGTCCCTTACGAGCAGTACTTC
- | TRBJ1-2 | - | TRBV19 | CASTGLLLNYGYTF | TGTGCCAGCACGGGACTGCTCCTGAACTATGGCTACACCTTC
- | TRBJ2-7 | - | TRBV3-1/TRBV3-2 | CASSQEPGRYEQYF | TGTGCCAGCAGCCAAGAACCAGGGAGGTACGAGCAGTACTTC